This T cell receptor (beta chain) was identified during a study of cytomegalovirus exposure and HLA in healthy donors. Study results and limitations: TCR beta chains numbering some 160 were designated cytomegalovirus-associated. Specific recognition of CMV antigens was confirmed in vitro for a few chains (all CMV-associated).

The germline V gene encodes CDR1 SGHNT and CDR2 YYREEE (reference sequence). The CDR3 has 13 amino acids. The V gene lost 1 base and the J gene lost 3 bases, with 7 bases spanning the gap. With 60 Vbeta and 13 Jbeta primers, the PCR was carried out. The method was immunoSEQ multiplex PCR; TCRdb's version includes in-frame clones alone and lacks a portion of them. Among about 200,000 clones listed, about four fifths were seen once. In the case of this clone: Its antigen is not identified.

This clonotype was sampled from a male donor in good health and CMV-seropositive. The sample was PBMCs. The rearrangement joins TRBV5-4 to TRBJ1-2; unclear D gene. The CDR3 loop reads CASSLLGDYGYTF. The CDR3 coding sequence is TGTGCCAGCAGCTTGCTGGGAGACTATGGCTACACCTTC.